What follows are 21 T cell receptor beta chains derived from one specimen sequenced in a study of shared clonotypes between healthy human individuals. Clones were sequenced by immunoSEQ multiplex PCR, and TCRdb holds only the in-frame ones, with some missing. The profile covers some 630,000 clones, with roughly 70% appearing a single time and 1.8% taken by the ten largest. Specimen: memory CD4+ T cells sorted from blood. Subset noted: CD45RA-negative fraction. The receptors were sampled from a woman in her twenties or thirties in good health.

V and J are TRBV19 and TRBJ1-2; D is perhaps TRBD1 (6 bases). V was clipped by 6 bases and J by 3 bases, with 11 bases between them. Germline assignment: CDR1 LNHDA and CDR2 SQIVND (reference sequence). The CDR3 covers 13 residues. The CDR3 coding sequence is TGTGCCAGTAGGGTGACAGGATACTATGGCTACACCTTC. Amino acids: CASRVTGYYGYTF.

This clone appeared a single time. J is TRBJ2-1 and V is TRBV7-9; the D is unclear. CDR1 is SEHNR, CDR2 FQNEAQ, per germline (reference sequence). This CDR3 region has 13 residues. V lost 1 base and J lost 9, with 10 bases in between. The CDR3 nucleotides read TGTGCCAGCAGCTTAGTTTCGGTTGGTGAGCAGTTCTTC. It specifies CASSLVSVGEQFF.

The CDR3 spells CASSELRTSGSSKDTQYF. CDR3 nucleotide sequence: TGTGCCAGCAGCGAACTACGGACTAGCGGGAGTTCTAAAGATACGCAGTATTTT. This rearrangement joins TRBV7-2 to TRBJ2-3; 13 bases align to TRBD2. V lost 5 bases and J lost 5; bases outside the gene matches: 13. Germline CDR1 reads SGHTA; CDR2 reads FQGNSA. The CDR3 covers 18 residues.

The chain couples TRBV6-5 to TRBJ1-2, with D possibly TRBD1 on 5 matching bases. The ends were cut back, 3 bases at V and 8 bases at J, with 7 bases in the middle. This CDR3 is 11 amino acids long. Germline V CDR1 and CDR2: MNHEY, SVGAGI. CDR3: CASSYRGGYTF. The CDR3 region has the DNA TGTGCCAGCAGTTATAGGGGCGGCTACACCTTC.

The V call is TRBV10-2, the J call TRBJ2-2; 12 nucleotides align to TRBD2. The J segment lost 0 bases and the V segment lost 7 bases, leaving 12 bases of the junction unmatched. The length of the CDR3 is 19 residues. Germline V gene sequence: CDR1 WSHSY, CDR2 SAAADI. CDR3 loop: CASTSPTSGSPSNTGELFF. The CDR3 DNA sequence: TGCGCCAGCACTTCACCGACTAGCGGGAGCCCATCGAACACCGGGGAGCTGTTTTTT.

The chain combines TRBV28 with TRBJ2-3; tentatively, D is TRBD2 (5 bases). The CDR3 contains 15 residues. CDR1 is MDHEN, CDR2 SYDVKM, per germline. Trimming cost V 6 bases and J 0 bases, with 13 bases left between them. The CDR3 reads CASRGQRTSTDTQYF. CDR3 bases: TGTGCCAGCAGGGGTCAAAGGACTAGCACAGATACGCAGTATTTT.

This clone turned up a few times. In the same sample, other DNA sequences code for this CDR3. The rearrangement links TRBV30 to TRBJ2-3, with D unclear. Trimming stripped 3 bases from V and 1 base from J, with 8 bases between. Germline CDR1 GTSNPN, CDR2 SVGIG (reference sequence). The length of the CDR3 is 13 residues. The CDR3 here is CAWRVSGTDTQYF. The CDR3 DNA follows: TGTGCCTGGAGAGTCAGTGGCACAGATACGCAGTATTTT.

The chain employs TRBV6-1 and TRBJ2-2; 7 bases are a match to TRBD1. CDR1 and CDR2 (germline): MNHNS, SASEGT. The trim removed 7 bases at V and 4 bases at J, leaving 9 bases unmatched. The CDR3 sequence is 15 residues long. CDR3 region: CASNLDRVRTGELFF. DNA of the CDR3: TGTGCCAGCAACCTCGACAGGGTTCGCACCGGGGAGCTGTTTTTT.

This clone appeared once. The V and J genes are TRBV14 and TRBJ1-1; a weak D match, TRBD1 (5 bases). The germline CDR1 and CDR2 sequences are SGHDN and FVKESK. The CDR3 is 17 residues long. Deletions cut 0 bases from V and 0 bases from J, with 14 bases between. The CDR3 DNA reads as TGTGCCAGCAGCCAAGATTGGGGGATCTTAATGAACACTGAAGCTTTCTTT. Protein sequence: CASSQDWGILMNTEAFF.

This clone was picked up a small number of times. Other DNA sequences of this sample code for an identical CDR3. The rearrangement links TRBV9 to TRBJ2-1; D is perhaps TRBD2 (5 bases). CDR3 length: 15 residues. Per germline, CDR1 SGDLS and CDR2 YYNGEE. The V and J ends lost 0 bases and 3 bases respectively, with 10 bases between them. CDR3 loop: CASSVDSGVYNEQFF. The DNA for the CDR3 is TGTGCCAGCAGCGTAGACAGCGGAGTCTACAATGAGCAGTTCTTC.

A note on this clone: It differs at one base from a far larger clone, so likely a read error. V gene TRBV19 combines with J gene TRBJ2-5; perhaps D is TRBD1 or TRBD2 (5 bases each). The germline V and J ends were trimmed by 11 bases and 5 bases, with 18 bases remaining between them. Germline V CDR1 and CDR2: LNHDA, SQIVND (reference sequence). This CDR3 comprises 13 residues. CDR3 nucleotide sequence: TGTGCCGCCCGTGAGGGGAATGGGGAGACCCAGTACTTC. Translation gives CAAREGNGETQYF.

CDR3 DNA: TGTGCCAGCAGTTATAAAGCGGGCTACTACGAGCAGTACTTC. Translated: CASSYKAGYYEQYF. V is TRBV27 and J is TRBJ2-7; tentative D call: TRBD2 (6 bases). This CDR3 is built from 14 residues. Germline lookup yields CDR1 MNHEY and CDR2 SMNVEV (reference sequence). Trimming stripped 4 bases from V and 3 bases from J, with 13 bases between.

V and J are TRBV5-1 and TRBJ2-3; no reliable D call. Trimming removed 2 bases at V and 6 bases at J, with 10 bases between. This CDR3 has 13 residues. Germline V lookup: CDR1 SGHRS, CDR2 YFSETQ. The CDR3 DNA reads TGCGCCAGCAGCTTCACTACTGCGGATACGCAGTATTTT. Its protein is CASSFTTADTQYF.

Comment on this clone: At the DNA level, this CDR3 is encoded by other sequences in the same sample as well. CDR3 protein: CASSLRTGYEQYF. The CDR3 region has the DNA TGCGCCAGCAGCTTGAGGACTGGATACGAGCAGTACTTC. V usage is TRBV5-1 and J usage is TRBJ2-7; perhaps TRBD2 as D (5 bases). V lost 1 base to trimming and J lost 4 bases, with 9 bases between them. CDR1 is SGHRS and CDR2 is YFSETQ in the germline V gene. The CDR3 covers 13 residues.

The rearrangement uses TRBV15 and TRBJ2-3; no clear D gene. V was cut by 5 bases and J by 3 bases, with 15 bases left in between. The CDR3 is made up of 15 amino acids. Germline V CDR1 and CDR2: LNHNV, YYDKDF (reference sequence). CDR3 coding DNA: TGTGCCACCAGCCAGGACGGAACTTCGACAGATACGCAGTATTTT. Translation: CATSQDGTSTDTQYF.

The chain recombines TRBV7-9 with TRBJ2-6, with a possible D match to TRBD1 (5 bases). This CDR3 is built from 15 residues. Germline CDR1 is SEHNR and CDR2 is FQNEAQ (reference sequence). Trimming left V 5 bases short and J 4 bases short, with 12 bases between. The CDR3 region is CASSPTGFGANVLTF. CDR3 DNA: TGTGCCAGCAGCCCCACAGGTTTCGGGGCCAACGTCCTGACTTTC. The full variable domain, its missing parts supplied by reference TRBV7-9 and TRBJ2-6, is DTGVSQNPRHKITKRGQNVTFRCDPISEHNRLYWYRQTLGQGPEFLTYFQNEAQLEKSRLLSDRFSAERPKGSFSTLEIQRTEQGDSAMYLCASSPTGFGANVLTFGAGSRLTVL.

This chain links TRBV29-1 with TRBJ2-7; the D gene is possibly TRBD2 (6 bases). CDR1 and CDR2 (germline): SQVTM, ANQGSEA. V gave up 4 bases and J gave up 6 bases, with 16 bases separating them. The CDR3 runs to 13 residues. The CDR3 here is CSVGGELAFEQYF. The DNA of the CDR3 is TGCAGCGTTGGGGGGGAATTGGCCTTCGAGCAGTACTTC.

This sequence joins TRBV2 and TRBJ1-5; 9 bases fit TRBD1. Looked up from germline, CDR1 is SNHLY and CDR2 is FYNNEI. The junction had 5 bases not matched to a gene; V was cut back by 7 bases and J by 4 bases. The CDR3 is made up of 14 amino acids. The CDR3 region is CASTGTGKNQPQHF. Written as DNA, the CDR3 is TGTGCCAGCACTGGGACAGGGAAGAATCAGCCCCAGCATTTT.

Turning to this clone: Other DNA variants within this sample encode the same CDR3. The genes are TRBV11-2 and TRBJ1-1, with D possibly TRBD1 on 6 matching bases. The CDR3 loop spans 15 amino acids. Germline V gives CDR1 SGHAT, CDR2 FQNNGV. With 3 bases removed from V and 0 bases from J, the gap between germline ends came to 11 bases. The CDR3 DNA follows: TGTGCCAGCAGCTTGGGAACAGGGCTGAACACTGAAGCTTTCTTT. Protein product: CASSLGTGLNTEAFF.

The CDR3 DNA follows: TGTGCCAGCAGTGCGCAGGGAGGGGCCACTGAAGCTTTCTTT. Its protein product is CASSAQGGATEAFF. V is TRBV25-1 and J is TRBJ1-1; D is possibly TRBD1 (5 bases). Germline CDR1 and CDR2: MGHDK and SYGVNS. Trimming removed 4 bases at V and 4 bases at J, with 13 bases between. The CDR3 runs to 14 residues. The full variable domain, its missing parts supplied by reference TRBV25-1 and TRBJ1-1, is EADIYQTPRYLVIGTGKKITLECSQTMGHDKMYWYQQDPGMELHLIHYSYGVNSTEKGDLSSESTVSRIRTEHFPLTLESARPSHTSQYLCASSAQGGATEAFFGQGTRLTVV.

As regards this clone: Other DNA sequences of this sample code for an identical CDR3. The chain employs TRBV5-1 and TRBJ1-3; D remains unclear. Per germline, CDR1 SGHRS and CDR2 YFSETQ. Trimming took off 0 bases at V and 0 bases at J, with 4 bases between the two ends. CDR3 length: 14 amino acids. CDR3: CASSLGDSGNTIYF. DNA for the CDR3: TGCGCCAGCAGCTTGGGCGACTCTGGAAACACCATATATTTT.